The 4 T cell receptor beta chains in this list originate from one sample, sequenced in a study of blood T cell repertoires in COVID-19. Repertoires were generated with immunoSEQ multiplex PCR, while TCRdb's copy carries only in-frame clones and drops some. The sample holds 260,000 or so clones, roughly 86% seen once. Sequencing used peripheral blood. The receptors shown here come from a human donor in a cohort sampled during active COVID-19.

In this sample, this clone turned up a few times. The gene calls are TRBV7-2 and TRBJ1-1; no definite D call. V was clipped by 5 bases and J by 4 bases, with 8 bases between them. This CDR3 is built from 12 residues. Germline CDR1 SGHTA, CDR2 FQGNSA. This chain's CDR3 is CASSPSRTEAFF. The DNA for the CDR3 is TGTGCCAGCAGCCCCTCCCGCACTGAAGCTTTCTTT.

The gene calls are TRBV7-9 and TRBJ2-7; 12 bases align to TRBD1. CDR3 length: 16 residues. V was pared by 5 bases and J by 6 bases, with 11 bases of the junction left unmatched. Looked up from germline, CDR1 is SEHNR and CDR2 is FQNEAQ (reference sequence). The CDR3 region is CASSRDRGRGGSEQYF. For the CDR3, the DNA is TGTGCCAGCAGCCGGGACAGGGGGCGCGGTGGGTCCGAGCAGTACTTC. The whole variable domain, remainder taken from reference TRBV7-9 and TRBJ2-7, is DTGVSQNPRHKITKRGQNVTFRCDPISEHNRLYWYRQTLGQGPEFLTYFQNEAQLEKSRLLSDRFSAERPKGSFSTLEIQRTEQGDSAMYLCASSRDRGRGGSEQYFGPGTRLTVT.

This sequence joins TRBV13 and TRBJ2-3; 9 bases match TRBD1. The CDR3 has 15 amino acids. With V trimmed by 5 bases and J by 5 bases, 8 bases remained unmatched. Looked up from germline, CDR1 is PRHDT and CDR2 is FYEKMQ (reference sequence). Here the CDR3 DNA reads TGTGCCAGCAGCCCTAACAGGGGGCGCGGAGATACGCAGTATTTT. Its translation is CASSPNRGRGDTQYF.

The rearrangement joins TRBV4-2 to TRBJ1-1, with D perhaps matching TRBD1 (6 bases). Germline CDR1 is LGHNA and CDR2 is YNFKEQ. Trimming removed 3 bases at V and 5 bases at J, with 16 bases between. The CDR3 consists of 15 residues. The CDR3 DNA follows: TGTGCCAGCAGCCACAGGGGACGGGGTGGGACTGAAGCTTTCTTT. This encodes CASSHRGRGGTEAFF.